Given below is one T cell receptor (beta chain) in context. The source of the sample is a study of blood T cell repertoires in COVID-19. Study background: Acute and convalescent COVID-19 specimens originated in the United States, Italy and Spain.

Assay: immunoSEQ multiplex PCR; the TCRdb copy retains only in-frame clones and omits some. Counted here are some 200,000 clones, about 80% occurring once; the ten biggest clones make up roughly 3%. The CDR3 covers 16 residues. Looked up from germline, CDR1 is LNHNV and CDR2 is YYDKDF (reference sequence). J was trimmed by 2 bases and V by 5 bases; bases with no gene match: 10. This TCR was recovered from a woman in her twenties or thirties who had recovered from COVID-19. This chain connects TRBV15 to TRBJ2-5; 8 nucleotides agree with TRBD1. Material for sequencing was peripheral blood. The CDR3 protein is CATSVTTQGAQETQYF. The CDR3 DNA follows: TGTGCCACCAGCGTTACGACGCAGGGGGCGCAAGAGACCCAGTACTTC.